Shown below are 25 T cell receptor beta chains from a single sample sequenced in a study of control samples from healthy donors and cancer patients (TCRdb year 2020). The library was produced with the immunoSEQ multiplex PCR assay. Imported from immuneACCESS, the table was reduced by TCRdb to in-frame sequences with V and J called. These copies leave out some clones; in studies compared against another copy, an unresolved V gene accounts for under half, and the cause of the remainder is not known. Across this sample there are about 120,000 clones, with roughly nine tenths seen only once. The ten biggest clones cover almost 40% of the sample. Sequences were obtained from blood. These TCRs come from a man in his fifties or sixties in good health.

The chain couples TRBV6-2 or TRBV6-3 to TRBJ2-1; unclear D gene. Germline CDR1 is MNHEY and CDR2 is SVGEGT. The length of the CDR3 is 13 residues. V was trimmed by 9 bases and J by 3 bases, leaving 12 bases between them. The CDR3 DNA reads TGTGCCAGTAGTGGGCCGTACTACAATGAGCAGTTCTTC. This codes for CASSGPYYNEQFF.

This clone was picked up a small number of times. The chain links TRBV5-5 to TRBJ2-2, with TRBD1 matching 9 bases. V lost 3 bases, J lost 6 bases, and 6 bases stayed unmatched. Germline CDR1 reads SGHKS; CDR2 reads YYEKEE (reference sequence). The CDR3 loop spans 15 amino acids. The CDR3: CASSYRQGVAGELFF. The CDR3 region has the DNA TGTGCCAGCAGCTACAGACAGGGGGTGGCCGGGGAGCTGTTTTTT.

The genes are TRBV11-2 and TRBJ2-5; D is perhaps TRBD1 (6 bases). CDR3 length equals 13 residues. Per the germline V gene, CDR1 is SGHAT and CDR2 is FQNNGV. The V end was cut by 1 base, the J end by 4 bases, with 7 bases between. The CDR3 is CASSLGRGETQYF. In DNA, the CDR3 is TGTGCCAGCAGCTTAGGCAGGGGAGAGACCCAGTACTTC. Supplemented by reference TRBV11-2 and TRBJ2-5, the full variable domain reads EAGVAQSPRYKIIEKRQSVAFWCNPISGHATLYWYQQILGQGPKLLIQFQNNGVVDDSQLPKDRFSAERLKGVDSTLKIQPAKLEDSAVYLCASSLGRGETQYFGPGTRLLVL.

This CDR3 reads CASRASTGGWTEAFF. CDR3 DNA: TGCGCCAGCAGAGCGTCGACAGGGGGCTGGACTGAAGCTTTCTTT. The chain links TRBV10-2 to TRBJ1-1; 10 positions match TRBD1. V lost 6 bases to trimming and J lost 5 bases; unmatched junction nucleotides: 9. Germline assignment: CDR1 WSHSY and CDR2 SAAADI. This CDR3 comprises 15 residues.

The rearrangement joins TRBV6-4 to TRBJ1-6, with D possibly being TRBD1 (6 bases). Trimming stripped 6 bases from V and 6 bases from J, with 9 bases between. The CDR3 is made up of 13 amino acids. Germline V CDR1 and CDR2: MRHNA, SNTAGT. The CDR3: CASREGGNSPLHF. CDR3 nucleotides: TGTGCCAGCAGAGAAGGGGGTAATTCACCCCTCCACTTT.

This chain uses TRBV6-5 with TRBJ1-1; TRBD1 matches 10 bases. J lost 11 bases, V lost 5 bases, and 8 bases had no gene match. Germline lookup yields CDR1 MNHEY and CDR2 SVGAGI. The CDR3 consists of 13 residues. The CDR3 DNA reads as TGTGCCAGCAGTCGCGGACAGGGGGGAAGGGCTTTCTTT. Residues: CASSRGQGGRAFF.

This chain joins TRBV6-4 and TRBJ2-7, with a weak D call TRBD1 (6 bases). Germline CDR1 reads MRHNA; CDR2 reads SNTAGT. Trimming removed 0 bases from V and 3 bases from J, with 9 bases in between. This CDR3 comprises 14 residues. The CDR3 protein is CASSDSQGSYEQYF. In nucleotides, the CDR3 is TGTGCCAGCAGTGACTCACAGGGAAGCTACGAGCAGTACTTC.

This clone occurred once. The CDR3 DNA reads as TGCGCCAGCAGCTTGGATTGGGGTAACTATGGCTACACCTTC. Amino acids: CASSLDWGNYGYTF. This chain links TRBV5-1 with TRBJ1-2; D remains ambiguous. V was shortened by 0 bases and J by 1 base, with 7 bases between the two germline ends. There are 14 residues in the CDR3. CDR1 is SGHRS and CDR2 is YFSETQ in the germline V gene.

Points on this clone: A clone one base away is much larger, so this may be a read error. The rearrangement joins TRBV27 to TRBJ1-3, with 9 nucleotides matching TRBD1. The CDR3 spans 14 residues. Trimming at V came to 6 bases and at J to 2 bases, leaving 2 bases not matched to a gene. Germline assignment: CDR1 MNHEY and CDR2 SMNVEV (reference sequence). CDR3 amino acids: CASSRTGAGNTIYF. CDR3 nucleotide sequence: TGTGCCAGCAGCCGGACAGGGGCTGGAAACACCATATATTTT.

The chain uses TRBV15 and TRBJ2-7; 10 nucleotides align to TRBD1. Unmatched junction bases numbered 10, after V lost 3 bases and J lost 5 bases. Per the germline V gene, CDR1 is LNHNV and CDR2 is YYDKDF (reference sequence). CDR3 length equals 16 residues. CDR3 sequence: CATSSHPGQGSNEQYF. The CDR3 DNA reads as TGTGCCACCAGCAGTCACCCGGGACAGGGGAGTAACGAGCAGTACTTC.

The rearrangement links TRBV12-3 or TRBV12-4 to TRBJ1-2; 7 bases are shared with TRBD1. The CDR3 sequence is 12 residues long. J lost 2 bases, V lost 10 bases, and 4 bases had no gene match. DNA of the CDR3: TGTGCCATCAAGGACAGGAACTATGGCTACACCTTC. Protein sequence: CAIKDRNYGYTF.

J is TRBJ1-2 and V is TRBV5-1; D remains ambiguous. Germline V gene sequence: CDR1 SGHRS, CDR2 YFSETQ. The V gene lost 0 bases and the J gene lost 8 bases, with 8 bases spanning the gap. The CDR3 consists of 12 residues. CDR3 DNA: TGCGCCAGCAGCTTGGAAGGAAGAGGCTACACCTTC. Amino acids: CASSLEGRGYTF.

This clone showed up just once. The sample holds other DNA sequences that translate to the same CDR3. The chain links TRBV6-5 to TRBJ1-3; TRBD1 aligns across 8 bases. This CDR3 has 15 residues. V lost 5 bases to trimming and J lost 1 base; unmatched junction nucleotides: 4. The germline CDR1 and CDR2 sequences are MNHEY and SVGAGI. In nucleotides, the CDR3 is TGTGCCAGCAGTCGACAGGGGTCTTCTGGAAACACCATATATTTT. Protein: CASSRQGSSGNTIYF.

This sequence joins TRBV25-1 and TRBJ1-4; D gene unclear. The germline V gene encodes CDR1 MGHDK and CDR2 SYGVNS. V dropped 5 bases and J dropped 4 bases, with 11 bases sitting between them. CDR3 size: 14 residues. The CDR3 DNA reads TGTGCCAGCAGTAGAACTGTCAGTAATGAAAAACTGTTTTTT. Protein: CASSRTVSNEKLFF.

The rearrangement joins TRBV3-1 (or the pseudogene TRBV3-2) to TRBJ2-3; 10 nucleotides align to TRBD2. V was clipped by 4 bases and J by 1 base; unmatched bases: 5. Germline loops: CDR1 LGHDT, CDR2 YNNKEL (reference sequence). This CDR3 spans 16 amino acids. The CDR3 nucleotides are TGTGCCAGCAGCCCGGGACTAGCGAAGGGCACAGATACGCAGTATTTT. This codes for CASSPGLAKGTDTQYF.

This chain uses TRBV6-5 with TRBJ1-1, with D uncertain. V was shortened by 4 bases and J by 3 bases, with 15 bases between the two germline ends. The CDR3 contains 15 residues. Germline V gene data show CDR1 as MNHEY and CDR2 as SVGAGI. CDR3 DNA: TGTGCCAGCAGTTCGCCGTCTGGAAGGGACACTGAAGCTTTCTTT. This sequence encodes CASSSPSGRDTEAFF.

The chain uses TRBV18 and TRBJ1-1; maybe TRBD1 (6 bases). Germline V gene data show CDR1 as KGHSH and CDR2 as LQKENI. Between the trimmed V and J ends, which lost 3 bases and 1 base, there was a span of 15 bases. The CDR3 sequence is 16 residues long. The CDR3 DNA reads TGTGCCAGCTCACCGATAGGGGGTTTAGGGAACACTGAAGCTTTCTTT. It translates to CASSPIGGLGNTEAFF.

The rearrangement uses TRBV18 and TRBJ1-3; D might be TRBD1 (5 bases). With 3 bases removed from V and 2 bases from J, the gap between germline ends came to 11 bases. The CDR3 totals 15 residues. Looked up from germline, CDR1 is KGHSH and CDR2 is LQKENI. The CDR3 loop is CASSPARGAGNTIYF. For the CDR3, the DNA is TGTGCCAGCTCACCCGCCCGGGGCGCTGGAAACACCATATATTTT.

This clone was recorded once. This chain links TRBV25-1 with TRBJ2-7, with D unclear. Per the germline V gene, CDR1 is MGHDK and CDR2 is SYGVNS. This CDR3 has 13 residues. The ends were cut back, 5 bases at V and 3 bases at J, with 11 bases in the middle. DNA for the CDR3: TGTGCCAGCAGTTACGTGCTGTTCTACGAGCAGTACTTC. This encodes CASSYVLFYEQYF.

The chain links TRBV7-2 to TRBJ1-2; weak D call: TRBD1 (5 bases). CDR3 length: 13 amino acids. Per germline, CDR1 SGHTA and CDR2 FQGNSA. Trimming pared 4 bases from V and 8 bases from J, leaving 14 bases between. The CDR3 region is CASSYHTQGGYTF. CDR3 sequence (DNA): TGTGCCAGCAGCTATCATACCCAGGGCGGCTACACCTTC. Based on the CDR3 plus reference TRBV7-2 and TRBJ1-2, the full variable domain is GAGVSQSPSNKVTEKGKDVELRCDPISGHTALYWYRQSLGQGLEFLIYFQGNSAPDKSGLPSDRFSAERTGGSVSTLTIQRTQQEDSAVYLCASSYHTQGGYTFGSGTRLTVV.

J is TRBJ2-7 and V is TRBV27; tentative D call: TRBD2 (6 bases). CDR3 length equals 14 residues. V lost 1 base, J lost 2 bases, and 9 bases lay in between. CDR1 is MNHEY, CDR2 SMNVEV, per germline (reference sequence). The CDR3: CASSLFSGAYEQYF. In DNA, the CDR3 is TGTGCCAGCAGTTTATTTTCGGGGGCCTACGAGCAGTACTTC.

The chain couples TRBV7-9 to TRBJ1-2; 9 bases align to TRBD1. CDR3 size: 14 residues. V lost 2 bases to trimming and J lost 8 bases; unmatched junction nucleotides: 6. Germline-derived CDR1 and CDR2 are SEHNR and FQNEAQ (reference sequence). CDR3 in DNA: TGTGCCAGCAGCTTATTCGGGACAGGGATCGGCTACACCTTC. This gives the protein CASSLFGTGIGYTF.

The chain combines TRBV29-1 with TRBJ1-4; D is ambiguous. The CDR3 length is 12 residues. The V end was cut by 4 bases, the J end by 4 bases, with 7 bases between. CDR1 and CDR2 from the germline V gene are SQVTM and ANQGSEA. The DNA for the CDR3 is TGCAGCGTTGGGGCAGTTAATGAAAAACTGTTTTTT. Amino acids: CSVGAVNEKLFF.

This chain uses TRBV2 with TRBJ1-1, with D possibly matching TRBD1 (5 bases). Trimming removed 6 bases from V and 0 bases from J, with 20 bases in between. The CDR3 has 17 residues. The germline V gene encodes CDR1 SNHLY and CDR2 FYNNEI. DNA of the CDR3: TGTGCCAGCAGGGCCTGGGACGGAAACGTTATGAACACTGAAGCTTTCTTT. Translated: CASRAWDGNVMNTEAFF.

The gene calls are TRBV24-1 and TRBJ2-7; no firm D call. Trimming took off 3 bases at V and 0 bases at J, with 5 bases between the two ends. The CDR3 is 13 amino acids. Germline V CDR1 and CDR2: KGHDR, SFDVKD. This CDR3 is CATSDPLSYEQYF. The CDR3 coding sequence is TGTGCCACCAGTGATCCTCTCTCCTACGAGCAGTACTTC.